This is a list of T cell receptor beta chains from one sample in a study of blood T cell repertoires in COVID-19. The table came from immunoSEQ multiplex PCR; TCRdb's copy has only in-frame clones and leaves some out. There are 140,000 to 150,000 clones in the sample; approximately 87% occur only once, and roughly 6.1% lies in the top ten. Sequencing input: peripheral blood. The receptors derive from a man at least 80 years old with acute or convalescent COVID-19. The CDR3 runs from the conserved cysteine through the conserved F or W. The D gene is left open where the match is weak. Clone size is stated in some rows and not others, as once, few, many or a class when expanded.

>TRBV7-9|TRBJ2-5|-|TRBD1
CASSRTGDQTQYF
TGTGCCAGCAGCCGTACAGGGGACCAGACCCAGTACTTC
>TRBV5-1|TRBJ2-1|-|-
CATSQGGSYNEQFF
TGCGCCACCTCACAGGGCGGCTCCTACAATGAGCAGTTCTTC
>TRBV7-2|TRBJ2-3|-|-
CASSSAIATDTQYF
TGTGCCAGCAGTTCCGCGATAGCCACAGATACGCAGTATTTT
>TRBV27|TRBJ1-6|-|-
CASRTGSSYNSPLHF
TGTGCCAGCAGAACCGGGAGCTCCTATAATTCACCCCTCCACTTT
>TRBV28|TRBJ1-5|-|-
CASSWARGSQPQHF
TGTGCCAGCAGTTGGGCGCGGGGAAGTCAGCCCCAGCATTTT
>TRBV4-1|TRBJ2-3|-|TRBD2
CASSQRLAERTDTQYF
TGCGCCAGCAGCCAAAGACTAGCGGAGAGGACAGATACGCAGTATTTT
>TRBV2|TRBJ2-2|-|-
CASSLGGRTGELFF
TGTGCCAGCAGTTTAGGGGGTCGGACCGGGGAGCTGTTTTTT
>TRBV7-9|TRBJ2-3|-|TRBD2
CASSFASGSTDTQYF
TGTGCCAGCAGCTTTGCTAGCGGGAGCACAGATACGCAGTATTTT
>TRBV7-2|TRBJ1-5|-|TRBD1
CASSLRGQGSQPQHF
TGTGCCAGCAGCTTGAGGGGGCAGGGATCCCAGCCCCAGCATTTT
>TRBV10-3|TRBJ1-1|-|-
CAISESRFMNTEAFF
TGTGCCATCAGTGAGTCCCGTTTTATGAACACTGAAGCTTTCTTT
>TRBV10-2|TRBJ2-7|-|TRBD1
CASMGQGAYEQYF
TGCGCCAGCATGGGACAGGGAGCCTACGAGCAGTACTTC
>TRBV5-1|TRBJ1-4|-|-
CASTPYGRGGGEKLFF
TGCGCCAGCACCCCTTATGGGCGGGGTGGCGGTGAAAAACTGTTTTTT
>TRBV21-1|TRBJ1-1|once|-
CASSKVRLFSGYAFF
TGTGCCAGCAGCAAAGTTAGGTTATTTTCGGGGTATGCTTTCTTT
>TRBV28|TRBJ2-7|-|-
CASSELGAYEQYF
TGTGCCAGCAGTGAGCTCGGGGCCTACGAGCAGTACTTC
>TRBV30|TRBJ1-6|-|-
CAWSRGPFYNSPLHF
TGTGCCTGGAGCAGGGGACCCTTTTATAATTCACCCCTCCACTTT
>TRBV28|TRBJ1-1|-|-
CASSYLAYPNTEAFF
TGTGCCAGCAGTTATCTCGCCTATCCCAACACTGAAGCTTTCTTT
>TRBV5-1|TRBJ1-1|-|TRBD1
CASRGTGNTEAFF
TGCGCCAGCAGGGGGACAGGGAACACTGAAGCTTTCTTT
>TRBV5-1|TRBJ2-7|-|TRBD2
CASSLATSGGSGEQYF
TGCGCCAGCAGCTTGGCGACTAGCGGGGGGTCGGGGGAGCAGTACTTC
>TRBV30|TRBJ2-1|-|TRBD2
CAWGELAGGSGEQFF
TGTGCCTGGGGGGAACTAGCGGGAGGGTCGGGTGAGCAGTTCTTC
>TRBV24-1|TRBJ2-3|once|TRBD2
CATSSGNQNTDTQYF
TGTGCCACCAGCAGCGGGAACCAAAACACAGATACGCAGTATTTT
>TRBV11-2|TRBJ1-1|-|TRBD1
CASRVDRVSTEAFF
TGTGCCAGCAGGGTCGACAGGGTGAGCACTGAAGCTTTCTTT
>TRBV9|TRBJ2-1|-|-
CASSTSTQVHEQFF
TGTGCCAGCAGCACCTCGACCCAGGTCCATGAGCAGTTCTTC
>TRBV4-1|TRBJ2-3|-|-
CASSQGGQSTDTQYF
TGCGCCAGCAGCCAAGGTGGACAGAGCACAGATACGCAGTATTTT
>TRBV28|TRBJ2-4|-|-
CASSLQGTRALDIQYF
TGTGCCAGCAGCCTACAAGGGACACGCGCCCTCGACATTCAGTACTTC
>TRBV3-1/TRBV3-2|TRBJ2-2|-|-
CASSQERLARTGELFF
TGTGCCAGCAGCCAAGAGCGGCTAGCGCGCACCGGGGAGCTGTTTTTT
>TRBV5-1|TRBJ2-4|-|-
CASSLLFSPQGAKNIQYF
TGCGCCAGCAGCTTGTTATTTTCCCCCCAGGGTGCCAAAAACATTCAGTACTTC
>TRBV9|TRBJ2-7|-|-
CASSVAYGFSYEQYF
TGTGCCAGCAGCGTAGCCTACGGTTTCTCCTACGAGCAGTACTTC
>TRBV7-9|TRBJ1-2|-|-
CASSSSGTLGGYTF
TGTGCCAGCAGCTCTTCCGGGACTTTGGGAGGCTACACCTTC
>TRBV7-9|TRBJ1-2|-|-
CASSSTELYGYTF
TGTGCCAGCAGCTCAACCGAGCTCTATGGCTACACCTTC
>TRBV2|TRBJ2-1|-|TRBD1
CARGRTGDHNEQFF
TGTGCCAGGGGGCGGACAGGGGACCACAATGAGCAGTTCTTC
>TRBV5-8|TRBJ1-3|-|TRBD1
CASSTLTGISGNTIYF
TGTGCCAGCAGCACCTTGACAGGGATCTCTGGAAACACCATATATTTT
>TRBV29-1|TRBJ1-5|-|TRBD1
CSVKSGTGFQPQHF
TGCAGCGTTAAATCCGGGACAGGATTTCAGCCCCAGCATTTT
>TRBV27|TRBJ1-6|-|-
CASPNQRTEQLGDGNSPLHF
TGTGCCAGCCCCAATCAACGGACGGAGCAGCTAGGGGATGGTAATTCACCCCTCCACTTT
>TRBV5-5|TRBJ2-7|-|TRBD2
CASSPGTSGIPLGEQYF
TGTGCCAGCAGCCCGGGGACTAGCGGGATCCCCCTGGGCGAGCAGTACTTC
>TRBV6-6|TRBJ1-2|-|-
CASSYGSGYGYTF
TGTGCCAGCAGTTACGGGTCAGGCTATGGCTACACCTTC
>TRBV5-1|TRBJ1-1|-|-
CASSFGGRTEAFF
TGCGCCAGCAGCTTCGGGGGGAGAACTGAAGCTTTCTTT
>TRBV14|TRBJ2-4|-|-
CASSQAGAARSIQYF
TGTGCCAGCAGCCAAGCAGGGGCCGCCCGGTCCATTCAGTACTTC
>TRBV27|TRBJ2-7|-|-
CASSFRARGIGSYEQYF
TGTGCCAGCAGTTTCCGGGCTAGGGGGATAGGGTCCTACGAGCAGTACTTC
>TRBV25-1|TRBJ1-1|-|-
CASSEFGGTEAFF
TGTGCCAGCAGTGAATTTGGGGGGACTGAAGCTTTCTTT
>TRBV4-1|TRBJ1-3|-|-
CASSQTESSGNTIYF
TGCGCCAGCAGCCAGACAGAGAGCTCTGGAAACACCATATATTTT
>TRBV5-1|TRBJ2-3|-|TRBD1
CASSFSGQGATDTQYF
TGCGCCAGCAGCTTTTCCGGACAGGGGGCAACAGATACGCAGTATTTT
>TRBV4-2|TRBJ2-7|-|TRBD1
CASSQWDRGAEQYF
TGTGCCAGCAGCCAATGGGACAGGGGAGCCGAGCAGTACTTC
>TRBV27|TRBJ2-5|-|TRBD1
CASSPLAGGAETQYF
TGTGCCAGCAGCCCTCTGGCAGGGGGCGCAGAGACCCAGTACTTC
>TRBV5-4|TRBJ1-2|-|TRBD1
CAAGTGATENYGYTF
TGTGCTGCGGGGACAGGGGCGACCGAGAACTATGGCTACACCTTC
>TRBV11-2|TRBJ1-1|-|-
CASSNSGDTGLTEAFF
TGTGCCAGCAGCAATAGCGGTGACACGGGGCTCACTGAAGCTTTCTTT
>TRBV19|TRBJ1-5|-|TRBD1
CASSTDPGQVPGQPQHF
TGTGCCAGTAGTACGGACCCGGGACAGGTACCGGGTCAGCCCCAGCATTTT
>TRBV5-5|TRBJ1-1|-|TRBD1
CASSLVGTGTMNTEAFF
TGTGCCAGCAGCTTGGTAGGGACAGGGACAATGAACACTGAAGCTTTCTTT
>TRBV24-1|TRBJ2-5|-|TRBD1
CATSDPGGTGPTQETQYF
TGTGCCACCAGTGATCCCGGAGGGACAGGGCCCACCCAAGAGACCCAGTACTTC
>TRBV3-1/TRBV3-2|TRBJ1-3|-|-
CASSQERGTVSGNTIYF
TGTGCCAGCAGCCAGGAAAGGGGGACCGTCTCTGGAAACACCATATATTTT
>TRBV7-6|TRBJ1-1|-|TRBD1
CASSWGTGLNTEAFF
TGTGCCAGCAGCTGGGGGACAGGACTGAACACTGAAGCTTTCTTT